These 25 T cell receptor beta chains share one sample of origin, sequenced in a study of cytomegalovirus exposure and HLA in healthy donors (dated 2017 in TCRdb). The method behind the library was the immunoSEQ multiplex PCR assay. The multiplex PCR relied on a mix of 60 forward primers for TCR Vbeta segments and 13 reverse primers for TCR Jbeta segments. What TCRdb holds here is the immuneACCESS table cut down to in-frame rearrangements. Part of the clones is not present; checked against another copy, under half of the missing clones reflect an unresolved V gene, and the others are unexplained. The table for this sample shows tens of thousands of clones. In total, the top ten clones hold roughly 5% of the sample. Specimen: PBMCs. The receptor source for this set is a man aged 25 to 40 in good health and CMV-seropositive.

The chain joins TRBV29-1 to TRBJ2-3; D is uncertain. Germline V gives CDR1 SQVTM, CDR2 ANQGSEA. V was trimmed by 6 bases and J by 5 bases, leaving 6 bases between them. The CDR3 has 10 residues. CDR3 region: CSVRLDTQYF. CDR3 in DNA: TGCAGCGTGAGACTAGATACGCAGTATTTT.

The chain recombines TRBV7-3 with TRBJ2-1, with 11 positions matching TRBD2. The CDR3 is 15 residues long. CDR1 is SGHTA, CDR2 FQGTGA, per germline. The junction had 6 bases not matched to a gene; V was cut back by 6 bases and J by 5 bases. CDR3 residues: CASRPGTSGNNEQFF. The CDR3 DNA follows: TGTGCCAGCAGACCCGGGACTAGCGGAAACAATGAGCAGTTCTTC.

The genes are TRBV15 and TRBJ2-2, with a weak D call TRBD1 (6 bases). The germline V and J ends were trimmed by 2 bases and 3 bases, with 16 bases remaining between them. The CDR3 runs 17 residues. The germline V gene has CDR1 LNHNV and CDR2 YYDKDF (reference sequence). CDR3 in DNA: TGTGCCACCAGCAGAACCAAGGACAGCTACTACACCGGGGAGCTGTTTTTT. This encodes CATSRTKDSYYTGELFF.

The J gene is TRBJ2-5, the V gene TRBV6-1; tentatively, D is TRBD2 (7 bases). CDR3 size: 15 residues. V was clipped by 1 base and J by 4 bases, with 13 bases between them. The germline V gene has CDR1 MNHNS and CDR2 SASEGT. The CDR3 is CASSEGGGHVETQYF. In DNA form, the CDR3 reads TGTGCCAGCAGTGAAGGGGGGGGACACGTAGAGACCCAGTACTTC.

This chain uses TRBV4-1 with TRBJ2-7, with TRBD1 matching over 8 bases. The CDR3 totals 15 residues. Unmatched junction bases numbered 7, after V lost 3 bases and J lost 3 bases. Germline lookup yields CDR1 MGHRA and CDR2 YSYEKL. The DNA of the CDR3 is TGCGCCAGCAGCCACCCACCGGGACAGGTCTACGAGCAGTACTTC. Protein product: CASSHPPGQVYEQYF.

The chain is built from TRBV10-2 and TRBJ2-7; D is unclear. This CDR3 is 15 amino acids long. V was pared by 4 bases and J by 0 bases, with 13 bases between. CDR1 is WSHSY, CDR2 SAAADI, per germline. The CDR3 coding sequence is TGCGCCAGCAGTGCATCCGGTACGATCTCCTACGAGCAGTACTTC. This translates into CASSASGTISYEQYF.

This chain joins TRBV10-1 and TRBJ2-3, with TRBD1 matching over 9 bases. Unmatched junction bases numbered 16, after V lost 5 bases and J lost 1 base. Germline V gene sequence: CDR1 WNHNN, CDR2 SYGVQD (reference sequence). CDR3 size: 19 residues. Here the CDR3 DNA reads TGCGCCAGCAGTCCCGTCGGACAGGGGCCATATGCACGCACAGATACGCAGTATTTT. Its translation is CASSPVGQGPYARTDTQYF.

The V and J genes are TRBV19 and TRBJ2-7, with 7 bases aligning to TRBD1. From germline, CDR1 is LNHDA and CDR2 SQIVND (reference sequence). Trimming took 5 bases from V and 3 from J; bases not matched to a gene: 4. The CDR3 spans 13 residues. The CDR3 region is CASSRGQFYEQYF. The DNA for the CDR3 is TGTGCCAGTAGTCGGGGACAGTTCTACGAGCAGTACTTC.

The chain uses TRBV7-9 and TRBJ2-7; 7 nucleotides align to TRBD2. Germline trimming cut 4 bases from V and 4 bases from J; bases unmatched to any gene: 10. Germline loops: CDR1 SEHNR, CDR2 FQNEAQ (reference sequence). The CDR3 length is 15 residues. CDR3 in amino acids: CASSSSRPSGYEQYF. As DNA, the CDR3 is TGTGCCAGCAGCTCCTCGCGGCCTAGCGGATACGAGCAGTACTTC.

The chain links TRBV6-6 to TRBJ2-7; perhaps TRBD1 as D (5 bases). Trimming removed 6 bases at V and 3 bases at J, with 12 bases between. The V gene's germline CDR1 is MNHNY and CDR2 SVGAGI (reference sequence). The CDR3 has 13 amino acids. The CDR3 region is CASSPGIVYEQYF. The CDR3 region has the DNA TGTGCCAGCAGCCCAGGGATTGTCTACGAGCAGTACTTC.

The chain is built from TRBV6-4 and TRBJ2-7; maybe TRBD2 (5 bases). Trimming pared 2 bases from V and 1 base from J, leaving 18 bases between. Germline CDR1 reads MRHNA; CDR2 reads SNTAGT. CDR3 length: 17 amino acids. Written as DNA, the CDR3 is TGTGCCAGCAGTGACGATTATGGGTCCTCGGGATCCTACGAGCAGTACTTC. Translated, it gives CASSDDYGSSGSYEQYF.

The gene calls are TRBV4-1 and TRBJ2-3; 10 positions match TRBD2. The junction had 7 bases not matched to a gene; V was cut back by 3 bases and J by 4 bases. The CDR3 sequence is 16 residues long. Germline CDR1 and CDR2: MGHRA and YSYEKL. The CDR3 is CASSHESSGSSDTQYF. The CDR3 bases are TGCGCCAGCAGCCACGAATCTAGCGGGAGCTCAGATACGCAGTATTTT.

The gene calls are TRBV4-2 and TRBJ1-1; 7 nucleotides agree with TRBD1. Unmatched junction bases numbered 11, after V lost 1 base and J lost 6 bases. This CDR3 spans 16 amino acids. Germline CDR1 is LGHNA and CDR2 is YNFKEQ. CDR3 coding DNA: TGTGCCAGCAGCCAAGGGGGGTCCCAGGGGGTGGCTGAAGCTTTCTTT. Translation gives CASSQGGSQGVAEAFF.

J is TRBJ2-5 and V is TRBV15; perhaps TRBD1 as D (6 bases). The closer fit of TRBJ2-7 to the DNA end suggests the J call may be wrong. Germline CDR1 is LNHNV and CDR2 is YYDKDF (reference sequence). The CDR3 is 14 residues long. The chain's CDR3 is CATSRIITGNEQYF. CDR3 nucleotide sequence: TGTGCCACCAGCAGGATCATAACAGGGAACGAGCAGTACTTC.

The chain employs TRBV27 and TRBJ2-3; 9 bases agree with TRBD2. CDR1 is MNHEY and CDR2 is SMNVEV in the germline V gene (reference sequence). J gave up 3 bases and V 7 bases, and 23 bases lay outside the gene matches. The CDR3 is made up of 20 amino acids. The CDR3 coding sequence is TGTGCCAGCAACCCCAAAAATGCCCGGATTAGCGGGGGTTTGACAGATACGCAGTATTTT. Translating it yields CASNPKNARISGGLTDTQYF.

The V and J genes are TRBV6-5 and TRBJ1-6; D gene uncertain. Between the trimmed V and J ends, which lost 1 base and 13 bases, there was a span of 8 bases. The CDR3 totals 12 residues. Per the germline V gene, CDR1 is MNHEY and CDR2 is SVGAGI. CDR3 sequence (DNA): TGTGCCAGCAGTTACTTGCGGGAGCCCCTCCACTTT. Translated, it gives CASSYLREPLHF.

V gene TRBV5-1 combines with J gene TRBJ2-7; 7 nucleotides agree with TRBD1. The CDR3 is made up of 15 amino acids. CDR1 and CDR2 from the germline V gene are SGHRS and YFSETQ. Unmatched junction bases numbered 5, after V lost 2 bases and J lost 0 bases. The CDR3, as DNA: TGCGCCAGCAGCTTTGGGACAGAAAGCTCCTACGAGCAGTACTTC. Amino acids: CASSFGTESSYEQYF. The entire variable domain, with the rest obtained from reference TRBV5-1 and TRBJ2-7, is as follows: KAGVTQTPRYLIKTRGQQVTLSCSPISGHRSVSWYQQTPGQGLQFLFEYFSETQRNKGNFPGRFSGRQFSNSRSEMNVSTLELGDSALYLCASSFGTESSYEQYFGPGTRLTVT.

The CDR3 DNA follows: TGTGCCAGCAGCCAAGCCATCGGACAGGGGGCCTACGAGCAGTACTTC. The encoded protein is CASSQAIGQGAYEQYF. V usage is TRBV4-2 and J usage is TRBJ2-7; 10 bases agree with TRBD1. This CDR3 region has 16 residues. V shed 1 base and J 2 bases; nucleotides not matched to a gene: 5. Germline V lookup: CDR1 LGHNA, CDR2 YNFKEQ.

The rearrangement links TRBV30 to TRBJ2-5, with 16 bases that match TRBD2. V was clipped by 8 bases and J by 5 bases; unmatched bases: 8. The CDR3 consists of 15 residues. In germline, CDR1 is GTSNPN, CDR2 SVGIG (reference sequence). The CDR3, as DNA: TGTGCCGTGGGACTAGCGGGAGGGCCGGGGGAGACCCAGTACTTC. Encoded protein: CAVGLAGGPGETQYF.

The chain recombines TRBV5-6 with TRBJ1-1; D unresolved. The CDR3 has 12 amino acids. Germline V gene data show CDR1 as SGHDT and CDR2 as YYEEEE. Trimming removed 4 bases at V and 6 bases at J, with 10 bases between. The CDR3 DNA reads as TGTGCCAGCAGCGGAGGGAAGGCTGAAGCTTTCTTT. Its translation is CASSGGKAEAFF.

This chain connects TRBV21-1 to TRBJ1-2; TRBD1 is the table's D call and was not checked against the DNA. TRBV21-1 is deemed a pseudogene. The CDR3 extends over 16 amino acids. CDR3 residues: CASSRVGYRTNYGYTF. The CDR3 DNA reads TGTGCCAGCAGCAGAGTTGGTTACAGGACTAACTATGGCTACACCTTC.

The CDR3 DNA is TGTGCCAGCAGTGGGGGACTGAACTCTGGGGCCAACGTCCTGACTTTC. Its translation is CASSGGLNSGANVLTF. The chain couples TRBV2 to TRBJ2-6; D is perhaps TRBD2 (6 bases). Germline CDR1 and CDR2: SNHLY and FYNNEI. The CDR3 extends over 16 amino acids. Trimming removed 4 bases from V and 0 bases from J, with 10 bases in between.

V is TRBV2 and J is TRBJ2-1; TRBD2 is a possible D gene (5 bases). Germline-derived CDR1 and CDR2 are SNHLY and FYNNEI. The CDR3 totals 14 residues. V lost 8 bases, J lost 2 bases, and 13 bases lay in between. The DNA for the CDR3 is TGTGCCAGCTCCGGGGAAAGGGCCTACAATGAGCAGTTCTTC. This gives the protein CASSGERAYNEQFF.

This rearrangement joins TRBV29-1 to TRBJ2-3; tentative D call: TRBD2 (6 bases). Germline CDR1 is SQVTM and CDR2 is ANQGSEA. The CDR3 spans 13 residues. Trimming left V 6 bases short and J 0 bases short, with 10 bases between. In DNA, the CDR3 is TGCAGCGTGGGGACTGGGAGCACAGATACGCAGTATTTT. Its translation: CSVGTGSTDTQYF.

Points on this clone: The same CDR3 is also encoded by other DNA sequences in this sample. This sequence joins TRBV9 and TRBJ2-7; unclear D gene. Looked up from germline, CDR1 is SGDLS and CDR2 is YYNGEE. V lost 0 bases to trimming and J lost 2 bases, with 9 bases between them. The CDR3 consists of 14 residues. CDR3 residues: CASSVGDSAYEQYF. CDR3 coding DNA: TGTGCCAGCAGCGTAGGAGACTCCGCCTACGAGCAGTACTTC.